A single sample gave rise to the 27 T cell receptor beta chains below, sequenced in a study of cytomegalovirus exposure and HLA in healthy donors. Primers included in the PCR were 60 Vbeta and 13 Jbeta primers. Repertoires were generated with immunoSEQ multiplex PCR, while TCRdb's copy carries only in-frame clones and drops some. The sample records 90,000 to 150,000 clones, approximately 80% being singletons. Sequenced input: PBMCs. These receptors were obtained from a female donor in good health and CMV-seronegative.

The gene calls are TRBV7-2 and TRBJ2-7; no clear D. Trimming removed 4 bases from V and 2 bases from J, with 15 bases in between. In germline, CDR1 is SGHTA, CDR2 FQGNSA. There are 15 residues in the CDR3. The CDR3 DNA follows: TGTGCCAGCAGCTCCGGCTGGGCAGTAACCTACGAGCAGTACTTC. Its translation is CASSSGWAVTYEQYF.

The chain recombines TRBV7-2 with TRBJ1-2; 7 nucleotides align to TRBD1. J lost 7 bases, V lost 3 bases, and 11 bases had no gene match. The CDR3 has 15 amino acids. Germline CDR1 is SGHTA and CDR2 is FQGNSA. This CDR3 reads CASSFTPQGLSGYTF. The CDR3 DNA sequence: TGTGCCAGCAGCTTTACACCACAGGGGCTTAGTGGCTACACCTTC.

The J gene is TRBJ2-2, the V gene TRBV7-2, with D maybe TRBD1 (5 bases). The CDR3 is 14 amino acids. The germline gives CDR1 SGHTA, CDR2 FQGNSA. Trimming shortened V by 1 base and J by 8 bases, and 11 bases separated the two germline ends. The CDR3 sequence: CASSLGVTGGELFF. CDR3 sequence (DNA): TGTGCCAGCAGCTTAGGGGTAACAGGAGGGGAGCTGTTTTTT.

This clone has just a few counts. V and J are TRBV5-4 and TRBJ1-2; 7 bases line up with TRBD1. The CDR3 is made up of 13 amino acids. V lost 4 bases and J lost 2; bases outside the gene matches: 2. The V gene's germline CDR1 is SGHNT and CDR2 YYREEE (reference sequence). The CDR3 nucleotides are TGTGCCAGCAGCCGGACAGGAAACTATGGCTACACCTTC. Translation: CASSRTGNYGYTF.

This chain connects TRBV4-2 to TRBJ2-3; 9 bases line up with TRBD2. This CDR3 is built from 18 residues. V shed 0 bases and J 2 bases; nucleotides not matched to a gene: 9. CDR1 and CDR2 (germline): LGHNA, YNFKEQ. Written as DNA, the CDR3 is TGTGCCAGCAGCCAAGAGTGGGGTAGCGGGGGCCTCACAGATACGCAGTATTTT. Translation gives CASSQEWGSGGLTDTQYF.

As regards this clone: The germline gene is not matched at one end of the junction; a read error may be the cause. The V gene is TRBV27, the J gene TRBJ2-7, with D perhaps TRBD2 (6 bases). The CDR3 runs 15 residues. Germline V gives CDR1 MNHEY, CDR2 SMNVEV (reference sequence). CDR3 DNA sequence: TGTGCCCGCAGCAACGAGGGACTCCCAGCCTACGAGCAGTACTTC. This codes for CARSNEGLPAYEQYF.

The V and J genes are TRBV2 and TRBJ2-7, with 10 bases matching TRBD1. The J segment lost 5 bases and the V segment lost 6 bases, leaving 10 bases of the junction unmatched. The CDR3 is 15 amino acids. CDR1 is SNHLY and CDR2 is FYNNEI in the germline V gene. This CDR3 reads CASSPGQGIVNEQYF. Here the CDR3 DNA reads TGTGCCAGCAGCCCGGGACAGGGGATTGTCAACGAGCAGTACTTC.

This sequence joins TRBV12-5 and TRBJ1-1; a possible D gene is TRBD1 (6 bases). Germline values: CDR1 LGHNT, CDR2 FRNRAP. The CDR3 has 13 amino acids. V was shortened by 10 bases and J by 8 bases, with 20 bases between the two germline ends. In DNA form, the CDR3 reads TGTGCTACCTCAAAACCCACAGGGATAGAAGCTTTCTTT. This sequence encodes CATSKPTGIEAFF.

This clone was detected once. Since no conserved phenylalanine or tryptophan closes the CDR3, a read error is the likely cause. The chain is built from TRBV4-2 and TRBJ2-7; TRBD2 agrees at 9 bases. Germline V gene data show CDR1 as LGHNA and CDR2 as YNFKEQ. V trimming: 0 bases; J trimming: 4 bases; junction bases outside the gene matches: 4. The CDR3 totals 15 residues. The CDR3, as DNA: TGTGCCAGCAGCCAAGAGGTTAGCGGGGGTTACGAGCAGTACCTC. Amino acids: CASSQEVSGGYEQYL.

The chain links TRBV2 to TRBJ2-7; D remains unclear. Trimming took 7 bases from V and 4 from J, leaving 8 bases between them. Germline V gene data show CDR1 as SNHLY and CDR2 as FYNNEI. The length of the CDR3 is 11 residues. DNA of the CDR3: TGTGCCAGCACCCTCTTATACGAGCAGTACTTC. Protein product: CASTLLYEQYF.

The chain joins TRBV5-6 to TRBJ2-7; D is perhaps TRBD1 (6 bases). Looked up from germline, CDR1 is SGHDT and CDR2 is YYEEEE. Trimming took off 4 bases at V and 3 bases at J, with 14 bases between the two ends. This CDR3 comprises 14 residues. CDR3 protein: CASSRQDSHYEQYF. The CDR3 DNA follows: TGTGCCAGCAGCCGACAGGACAGCCACTACGAGCAGTACTTC.

V and J are TRBV5-1 and TRBJ2-4, with 9 nucleotides matching TRBD1. Germline assignment: CDR1 SGHRS and CDR2 YFSETQ. The ends lost 0 bases at V and 9 bases at J; junction bases unmatched: 7. The CDR3 consists of 15 residues. The CDR3 loop is CASSLDGDRVAIQYF. CDR3 nucleotide sequence: TGCGCCAGCAGCTTGGATGGGGACAGGGTGGCCATTCAGTACTTC.

As to this clone: Other DNA sequences within the sample encode an identical CDR3. The chain is built from TRBV27 and TRBJ1-5; 8 nucleotides line up with TRBD1. The J segment lost 0 bases and the V segment lost 2 bases, leaving 0 bases of the junction unmatched. The CDR3 totals 15 residues. Looked up from germline, CDR1 is MNHEY and CDR2 is SMNVEV (reference sequence). The CDR3 protein is CASSLGQGSNQPQHF. The CDR3 nucleotides are TGTGCCAGCAGTTTAGGACAGGGTAGCAATCAGCCCCAGCATTTT.

The chain uses TRBV6-5 and TRBJ2-5; TRBD1 agrees at 7 bases. Germline V gives CDR1 MNHEY, CDR2 SVGAGI. The J segment lost 7 bases and the V segment lost 6 bases, leaving 2 bases of the junction unmatched. The CDR3 has 11 amino acids. CDR3 amino acids: CASSPGGTQYF. CDR3 DNA: TGTGCCAGCAGCCCAGGGGGGACCCAGTACTTC.

The chain employs TRBV21-1 and TRBJ1-1. TRBV21-1 is shown as a pseudogene. CDR3 length: 19 amino acids. The CDR3 spells CASRRTGAVVFAGCNEAFF. CDR3 coding DNA: TGTGCCAGCAGAAGAACGGGAGCGGTCGTTTTTGCAGGATGTAATGAAGCTTTCTTT.

The chain uses TRBV5-6 and TRBJ1-6, with 11 bases lining up with TRBD1. The germline gives CDR1 SGHDT, CDR2 YYEEEE. V lost 3 bases to trimming and J lost 10 bases; unmatched junction nucleotides: 9. The length of the CDR3 is 16 residues. CDR3 sequence reads: CASSYGDRGVRSPLHF. CDR3 sequence (DNA): TGTGCCAGCAGCTACGGGGACAGGGGGGTAAGATCACCCCTCCACTTT.

The CDR3 region has the DNA TGTGCCTCATCGACTAGCGGGGATGCTAGCACAGATACGCAGTATTTT. It specifies CASSTSGDASTDTQYF. The rearrangement links TRBV13 to TRBJ2-3, with 11 positions matching TRBD2. V shed 11 bases, J shed 0 bases, and the junction held 10 bases outside the gene matches. Germline V gene data show CDR1 as PRHDT and CDR2 as FYEKMQ (reference sequence). CDR3 size: 16 residues. Full variable domain (rest looked up from reference TRBV13 and TRBJ2-3): AAGVIQSPRHLIKEKRETATLKCYPIPRHDTVYWYQQGPGQDPQFLISFYEKMQSDKGSIPDRFSAQQFSDYHSELNMSSLELGDSALYFCASSTSGDASTDTQYFGPGTRLTVL.

This clone appeared once. The chain has TRBV6-1 and TRBJ1-6, with D possibly matching TRBD1 (6 bases). The germline gives CDR1 MNHNS, CDR2 SASEGT. The CDR3 length is 13 residues. With 7 bases removed from V and 10 bases from J, the gap between germline ends came to 14 bases. CDR3 sequence: CASIRDTLSPLHF. The CDR3 DNA sequence: TGTGCCAGCATCCGGGACACCTTATCACCCCTCCACTTT.

This chain links TRBV7-6 with TRBJ1-1, with D unresolved. Between the trimmed V and J ends, which lost 4 bases and 4 bases, there was a span of 7 bases. CDR1 and CDR2 (germline): SGHVS, FNYEAQ. The CDR3 consists of 12 residues. This chain's CDR3 is CASSSRSTEAFF. CDR3 DNA: TGTGCCAGCAGCTCTCGTAGCACTGAAGCTTTCTTT.

This clone was recorded a few times. The V and J genes are TRBV5-1 and TRBJ1-1; weak D call: TRBD1 (5 bases). Deletions cut 4 bases from V and 6 bases from J, with 16 bases between. CDR1 and CDR2 (germline): SGHRS, YFSETQ. CDR3 length: 14 residues. The CDR3 coding sequence is TGCGCCAGCAGCCCGAGTAGCGGGGGGGCTGAAGCTTTCTTT. Translated: CASSPSSGGAEAFF.

The chain recombines TRBV7-2 with TRBJ2-7, with TRBD1 matching over 9 bases. Germline CDR1 reads SGHTA; CDR2 reads FQGNSA. With 1 base clipped from V and 6 bases from J, the junction kept 7 bases outside the gene matches. The CDR3 is 15 amino acids. Here the CDR3 DNA reads TGTGCCAGCAGCTTAGAAGGGACAGGGCTCCGCGAGCAGTACTTC. Translation gives CASSLEGTGLREQYF.

J is TRBJ2-7 and V is TRBV7-8; 10 bases match TRBD1. Germline CDR1 SGHVS, CDR2 FQNEAQ. This CDR3 has 16 amino acids. Trimming cost V 1 base and J 5 bases; bases outside gene matches: 8. DNA for the CDR3: TGTGCCAGCAGCTTAGGATCCTCCGGGACAGGGGACGAGCAGTACTTC. Translating gives CASSLGSSGTGDEQYF.

A single count supports this clone. The genes are TRBV9 and TRBJ2-2; D is perhaps TRBD2 (5 bases). Trimming shortened V by 5 bases and J by 4 bases, and 12 bases separated the two germline ends. From germline, CDR1 is SGDLS and CDR2 YYNGEE. The CDR3 sequence is 14 residues long. The CDR3 DNA reads TGTGCCAGCAGTGCGGGCCAGGTCACCGGGGAGCTGTTTTTT. Translating it yields CASSAGQVTGELFF.

The J gene is TRBJ2-7, the V gene TRBV29-1; perhaps TRBD1 as D (6 bases). The CDR3 totals 13 residues. In germline, CDR1 is SQVTM, CDR2 ANQGSEA. Trimming stripped 6 bases from V and 2 bases from J, with 14 bases between. CDR3 DNA sequence: TGCAGCGTAGAAAAGGGACATACCTACGAGCAGTACTTC. Amino acid sequence: CSVEKGHTYEQYF.

The chain is built from TRBV7-9 and TRBJ1-1, with D perhaps matching TRBD1 (6 bases). Germline V gene data show CDR1 as SEHNR and CDR2 as FQNEAQ (reference sequence). Trimming shortened V by 7 bases and J by 8 bases, and 14 bases separated the two germline ends. The CDR3 covers 12 residues. The CDR3 protein is CASTQGGTEAFF. As DNA, the CDR3 is TGTGCCAGCACCCAAGGGGGAACAGAAGCTTTCTTT. Full variable domain (outside the CDR3, taken from reference TRBV7-9 and TRBJ1-1): DTGVSQNPRHKITKRGQNVTFRCDPISEHNRLYWYRQTLGQGPEFLTYFQNEAQLEKSRLLSDRFSAERPKGSFSTLEIQRTEQGDSAMYLCASTQGGTEAFFGQGTRLTVV.

This clone showed up just a few times. This chain joins TRBV10-2 and TRBJ1-6, with TRBD1 as a possible D gene (5 bases). Germline V gene lookup returns CDR1 WSHSY and CDR2 SAAADI. The length of the CDR3 is 13 residues. The V end lost 5 bases, the J end lost 8 bases, and 10 bases lay between the germline ends. CDR3 sequence (DNA): TGCGCCAGCAGTCGGGCGGGGGATTCACCCCTCCACTTT. This codes for CASSRAGDSPLHF.

V usage is TRBV6-5 and J usage is TRBJ1-2; no definite D call. Germline-derived CDR1 and CDR2 are MNHEY and SVGAGI. V was pared by 7 bases and J by 4 bases, with 10 bases between. The CDR3 length is 12 residues. The CDR3 spells CASKVGPYGYTF. The CDR3 bases are TGTGCCAGCAAGGTGGGCCCCTATGGCTACACCTTC.